The 20 T cell receptor beta chains reported below all come from one sample, sequenced in a study of regulatory T cells in long-lasting Graves disease. Arm-PCR with iRepertoire HTBI primers amplified the CDR3 regions for these TCR beta libraries. TCRdb used MiXCR to reprocess the multiplex PCR reads, holding one entry per CDR3 protein. The table records 200,000 to 250,000 distinct CDR3 sequences, roughly a fifth of them present only once. The time point: newly diagnosed GD, antithyroid drugs for less than 3 months. After RNA was extracted from PBMCs, the TCR library was made from it. The data were also submitted as part of a second study, on T cells in Graves' hyperthyroidism and ophthalmopathy.

Sequenced material: peripheral blood mononuclear cells (PBMCs), taken at new diagnosis, from a patient treated with antithyroid drugs. These receptors all come from a woman between 25 and 40 years old with Graves disease.

This chain connects TRBV28 to TRBJ2-1; 9 bases line up with TRBD2. The CDR3 totals 19 residues. CDR1 is MDHEN, CDR2 SYDVKM, per germline. The junction had 21 bases not matched to a gene; V was cut back by 6 bases and J by 6 bases. The CDR3 protein is CASSWGLAVTKLTGNEQFF. The CDR3 DNA reads as TGTGCCAGCAGCTGGGGACTAGCCGTAACAAAGCTTACCGGCAATGAGCAGTTCTTC.

This clonotype appeared many times. This rearrangement joins TRBV28 to TRBJ2-3; D call uncertain. Germline CDR1 and CDR2: MDHEN and SYDVKM. CDR3 length: 13 amino acids. Deletions cut 2 bases from V and 5 bases from J, with 8 bases between. The CDR3 loop reads CASSLAMRDTQYF. The CDR3 coding sequence is TGTGCCAGCAGTTTAGCGATGAGAGATACGCAGTATTTT.

The CDR3 coding sequence is TGCAGTGCCCGAACGGACAGCGGGGCCAACGTCCTGACTTTC. Its protein product is CSARTDSGANVLTF. The chain recombines TRBV20-1 with TRBJ2-6; D might be TRBD1 (6 bases). Germline values: CDR1 DFQATT, CDR2 SNEGSKA (reference sequence). V lost 6 bases to trimming and J lost 4 bases, with 13 bases between them. There are 14 residues in the CDR3.

The sample holds a few counts of this clonotype. This may be a read error, as it is one base from a much larger clone. This chain uses TRBV10-2 with TRBJ2-7; D possibly corresponds to TRBD1 (5 bases). Trimming pared 0 bases from V and 9 bases from J, leaving 9 bases between. The CDR3 is made up of 12 amino acids. Germline lookup yields CDR1 WSHSY and CDR2 SAAADI. This CDR3 reads CASSESGARQYF. In DNA form, the CDR3 reads TGCGCCAGCAGTGAGTCAGGGGCCAGGCAGTACTTC.

This clonotype has at least ten counts. This chain joins TRBV7-9 and TRBJ2-3, with D perhaps assigned TRBD1 or TRBD2 (5 bases each). V was trimmed by 5 bases and J by 0 bases, leaving 12 bases between them. The V gene's germline CDR1 is SEHNR and CDR2 FQNEAQ (reference sequence). The CDR3 loop spans 15 amino acids. The CDR3 sequence: CASSPWDQSTDTQYF. In nucleotides, the CDR3 is TGTGCCAGCAGCCCGTGGGACCAAAGCACAGATACGCAGTATTTT.

The V gene is TRBV28, the J gene TRBJ1-1, with D possibly matching TRBD1 (5 bases). CDR3 length: 14 amino acids. V was shortened by 3 bases and J by 5 bases, with 13 bases between the two germline ends. Per the germline V gene, CDR1 is MDHEN and CDR2 is SYDVKM. The chain's CDR3 is CASSFWGGKTEAFF. The DNA for the CDR3 is TGTGCCAGCAGTTTCTGGGGGGGGAAAACTGAAGCTTTCTTT.

V usage is TRBV7-8 and J usage is TRBJ2-5; no firm D call. The CDR3 covers 16 residues. Germline lookup yields CDR1 SGHVS and CDR2 FQNEAQ. The V gene lost 0 bases and the J gene lost 5 bases, with 16 bases spanning the gap. CDR3 in amino acids: CASSLAGSVQAETQYF. The CDR3 region has the DNA TGTGCCAGCAGCTTAGCCGGATCCGTCCAAGCGGAGACCCAGTACTTC. Based on the CDR3 plus reference TRBV7-8 and TRBJ2-5, the full variable domain is GAGVSQSPRYKVAKRGQDVALRCDPISGHVSLFWYQQALGQGPEFLTYFQNEAQLDKSGLPSDRFFAERPEGSVSTLKIQRTQQEDSAVYLCASSLAGSVQAETQYFGPGTRLLVL.

The table lists this clonotype with many counts. The rearrangement links TRBV19 to TRBJ1-3, with D maybe TRBD1 (5 bases). The germline V and J ends were trimmed by 7 bases and 0 bases, with 16 bases remaining between them. Germline CDR1 reads LNHDA; CDR2 reads SQIVND (reference sequence). The CDR3 spans 16 residues. The CDR3 loop is CASTLSGTDSGNTIYF. Here the CDR3 DNA reads TGTGCCAGTACCCTTTCCGGGACGGACTCTGGAAACACCATATATTTT.

In its sample, this clonotype was seen many times. The chain links TRBV14 to TRBJ2-7; 9 bases align to TRBD1. This CDR3 comprises 16 residues. Germline V CDR1 and CDR2: SGHDN, FVKESK. The trim removed 8 bases at V and 2 bases at J, leaving 13 bases unmatched. The CDR3, as DNA: TGTGCCAGCCTCGACGCACAGGGGGCCAGGCCCTACGAGCAGTACTTC. As protein: CASLDAQGARPYEQYF.

There are many counts of this clonotype. The J gene is TRBJ1-6, the V gene TRBV20-1; 7 nucleotides line up with TRBD1. Germline CDR1 DFQATT, CDR2 SNEGSKA (reference sequence). V was clipped by 0 bases and J by 8 bases; unmatched bases: 7. The CDR3 runs to 15 residues. In nucleotides, the CDR3 is TGCAGTGCTAGAGATTTCAAGGGGGCTCATTCACCCCTCCACTTT. It translates to CSARDFKGAHSPLHF.

This clonotype was recorded a few times. The CDR3 loop reads CSARTLKREGVGYNEQFF. The CDR3 nucleotides are TGCAGTGCCAGGACGCTCAAACGGGAGGGCGTAGGATACAATGAGCAGTTCTTC. This rearrangement joins TRBV20-1 to TRBJ2-1; the match to TRBD2 covers 8 bases. Germline V CDR1 and CDR2: DFQATT, SNEGSKA (reference sequence). There are 18 residues in the CDR3. V dropped 6 bases and J dropped 4; count of bases not matched to a gene: 20.

In its sample, this clonotype was seen many times. The CDR3 nucleotides are TGTAAAAGACTACCCGATCAGGAGGGAACTGAAGCTTTCTTT. This codes for CKRLPDQEGTEAFF. V is TRBV6-4 and J is TRBJ1-1; D unclear. The CDR3 is made up of 14 amino acids. Germline-derived CDR1 and CDR2 are MRHNA and SNTAGT.

This clonotype was counted ten times or more. The V and J genes are TRBV28 and TRBJ2-4; D remains unclear. The germline V gene encodes CDR1 MDHEN and CDR2 SYDVKM. With 3 bases removed from V and 0 bases from J, the gap between germline ends came to 3 bases. The length of the CDR3 is 13 residues. The CDR3 spells CASSFGAKNIQYF. The CDR3 DNA follows: TGTGCCAGCAGTTTCGGAGCCAAAAACATTCAGTACTTC.

This clonotype was picked up many times. The rearrangement joins TRBV2 to TRBJ1-5, with D unclear. Germline lookup yields CDR1 SNHLY and CDR2 FYNNEI. V lost 3 bases and J lost 9, with 15 bases in between. CDR3 length equals 14 residues. In DNA form, the CDR3 reads TGTGCCAGCAGTGATCGGACCGCAAACCGGCCCCAGCATTTT. Encoded protein: CASSDRTANRPQHF.

This chain joins TRBV5-5 and TRBJ2-1; 14 nucleotides agree with TRBD2. The V gene end was trimmed by 4 bases and the J gene end by 8 bases; junction bases not matched to a gene: 8. This CDR3 comprises 16 residues. The germline V gene has CDR1 SGHKS and CDR2 YYEKEE (reference sequence). This chain's CDR3 is CASSGPGLAGVDEQFF. CDR3 bases: TGTGCCAGCAGCGGACCGGGACTAGCGGGAGTCGATGAGCAGTTCTTC.

On this clonotype: This may come from a read error, since a much larger clone is one base off. The V call is TRBV28, the J call TRBJ1-6; D gene unclear. V was cut by 8 bases and J by 11 bases, with 16 bases left in between. Germline V gene lookup returns CDR1 MDHEN and CDR2 SYDVKM. The length of the CDR3 is 13 residues. The CDR3 nucleotides read TGTGCCAGCTGTAGGGCGATGAATCCACCCCTCCACTTT. This codes for CASCRAMNPPLHF.

The chain carries TRBV28 and TRBJ2-5; D gene ambiguous. The CDR3 covers 13 residues. Trimming shortened V by 3 bases and J by 5 bases, and 10 bases separated the two germline ends. Germline loops: CDR1 MDHEN, CDR2 SYDVKM. The CDR3 DNA reads TGTGCCAGCAGTTTTAGTCGCCGGGAGACCCAGTACTTC. As protein: CASSFSRRETQYF.

This clonotype was observed many times. The J gene is TRBJ2-7, the V gene TRBV7-2; TRBD2 matches 13 bases. V dropped 4 bases and J dropped 5; count of bases not matched to a gene: 2. CDR1 and CDR2 from the germline V gene are SGHTA and FQGNSA. The CDR3 sequence is 14 residues long. CDR3 sequence: CASSWGTSGNEQYF. In DNA form, the CDR3 reads TGTGCCAGCAGCTGGGGGACTAGCGGGAACGAGCAGTACTTC.

In this sample, this clonotype turned up a few times. A much larger clone is a single base away; this may be a read error. This rearrangement joins TRBV19 to TRBJ2-7; D unresolved. The germline gives CDR1 LNHDA, CDR2 SQIVND (reference sequence). V lost 3 bases and J lost 2, with 14 bases in between. The CDR3 extends over 15 amino acids. The CDR3 region is CASSISRRSPYEQYF. CDR3 sequence (DNA): TGTGCCAGTAGTATTTCGAGGAGATCACCCTACGAGCAGTACTTC.

There are many counts of this clonotype. The V gene is TRBV3-1, the J gene TRBJ2-5; TRBD2 is a possible D gene (6 bases). This CDR3 has 14 amino acids. The ends were cut back, 10 bases at V and 5 bases at J, with 20 bases in the middle. The V gene's germline CDR1 is LGHDT and CDR2 YNNKEL (reference sequence). The CDR3 protein is CATHHGGFGETQYF. CDR3 nucleotide sequence: TGTGCCACCCACCACGGGGGTTTTGGGGAGACCCAGTACTTC.